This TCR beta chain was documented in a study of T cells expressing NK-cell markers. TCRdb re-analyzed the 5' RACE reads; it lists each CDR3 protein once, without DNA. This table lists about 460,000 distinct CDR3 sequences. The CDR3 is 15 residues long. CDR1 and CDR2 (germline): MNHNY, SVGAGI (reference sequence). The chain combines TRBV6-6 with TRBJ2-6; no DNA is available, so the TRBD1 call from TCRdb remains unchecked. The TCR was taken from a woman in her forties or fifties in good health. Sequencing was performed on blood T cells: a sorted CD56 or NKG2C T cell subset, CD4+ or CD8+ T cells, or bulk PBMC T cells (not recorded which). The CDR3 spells CASSGTGSGANVLTF.